This T cell receptor (beta chain) was captured in a study of CD8+CD57+ T cells in acquired aplastic anemia. Study-level results: Overlapping CD8+ CDR3 repertoires of patients and controls contained under 30 shared sequences.

CDR3 and TCR beta VDJ profiling relied on a genomic DNA template. TCRdb passed the reads through MiXCR, listing each CDR3 protein once. The top ten hold 1.1% of the sample, which has approximately 160,000 distinct CDR3 sequences, just under 45% seen once. This clonotype was observed many times. Its cognate antigen is unknown. This CDR3 contains 17 residues. Trimming left V 5 bases short and J 2 bases short, with 16 bases between. Germline V gives CDR1 LGHNA, CDR2 YNFKEQ. The rearrangement uses TRBV4-2 and TRBJ1-6; D possibly corresponds to TRBD1 (6 bases). Sample: sorted CD4+, CD8+, or CD8+CD57+ T cells (not recorded which) from PBMCs. The sequence came from a human donor in good health. The CDR3 protein is CASSGDNPSPYNSPLHF. The CDR3 nucleotides are TGTGCCAGCAGCGGGGACAATCCCTCCCCCTATAATTCACCCCTCCACTTT.